The T cell receptor beta chain described here comes from a study of blood T cell repertoires in COVID-19. Background on the study: COVID-19 samples, acute and convalescent, were from the United States, Italy and Spain. The cDNA or gDNA used as material had been derived from T cells, B-cell-depleted T cells, or PBMCs.

The V gene lost 2 bases and the J gene lost 5 bases, with 16 bases spanning the gap. This CDR3 has 15 residues. CDR1 and CDR2 from the germline V gene are SGHRS and YFSETQ. In the original workflow: It was from reference gene primer amplification that nucleated cell counts were estimated. Clones were read by immunoSEQ multiplex PCR, and TCRdb kept only the in-frame ones, dropping some. V and J calls and clone size are given by that table; D and trimming were obtained from the DNA. The top ten clones hold approximately 8% of a sample with 110,000 to 150,000 clones, 85% to 90% of them seen once. The sample taken for sequencing was peripheral blood. This sequence joins TRBV5-1 and TRBJ1-1; no definite D call. The receptor was isolated from an older woman with acute or convalescent COVID-19. DNA of the CDR3: TGCGCCAGCAGCTTAGACTCTACGAAATTTACTGAAGCTTTCTTT. This codes for CASSLDSTKFTEAFF.